This T cell receptor beta chain was observed in a study of early T cells in non-severe SARS-CoV-2 infection. On the study more broadly: Alpha and beta chains were unpaired, from unsorted whole-blood bulk RNA.

V was pared by 4 bases and J by 5 bases, with 6 bases of the junction left unmatched. This CDR3 contains 15 residues. In germline, CDR1 is DFQATT, CDR2 SNEGSKA (reference sequence). Study-wide results and caveats: Sequences matched to VDJdb favored anti-spike CD8 responses, while private and CD4 specificities were missed.

Comment on this clonotype: The antigen remains undetermined.

Unique molecular identifiers (one per individual cDNA molecule) were attached. Each CDR3 protein is one row after TCRdb ran MiXCR on the 5' RACE reads. The table records about 110,000 distinct CDR3 sequences, about 12% of them present only once. This receptor was taken from an adult who was a healthcare worker with PCR-confirmed SARS-CoV-2 infection or an uninfected control (not recorded which). The chain is built from TRBV20-1 and TRBJ2-2; TRBD2 matches 11 bases. Sequencing input: whole blood. The CDR3 reads CSAINSGRGTGELFF. The CDR3 bases are TGCAGTGCTATCAATAGCGGGAGGGGTACCGGGGAGCTGTTTTTT.